This TCR beta chain was recorded in a study of cytomegalovirus exposure and HLA in healthy donors. Study results and limitations: Reports indicated that the classifier achieved high specificity and sensitivity in diagnosing cytomegalovirus status. Later genetic work tied a missense DCLRE1C variant to beta-chain V and J trimming.

This clone was detected only a few times. Its antigen is undetermined. Germline V gene lookup returns CDR1 MGHRA and CDR2 YSYEKL. V lost 3 bases and J lost 6, with 18 bases in between. The CDR3 spans 16 residues. The PCR employed 60 Vbeta primers together with 13 Jbeta primers. The protocol was immunoSEQ multiplex PCR, while the TCRdb copy is restricted to in-frame clones and leaves out a portion. The repertoire includes about 130,000 clones, about 80% of them detected once, and under 3% sits in the top ten. Input material: PBMCs. The chain links TRBV4-1 to TRBJ2-1; the D is unclear. This receptor was taken from a man under 40 in good health and CMV-seronegative. The DNA for the CDR3 is TGCGCCAGCAGCCAGGGCTTGTGGCCCCCTCGCAATGAGCAGTTCTTC. This encodes CASSQGLWPPRNEQFF.